This record looks at one T cell receptor (beta chain) sequence and its context. The CDR3 runs to 14 residues. V lost 6 bases to trimming and J lost 2 bases; unmatched junction nucleotides: 3. Germline CDR1 reads MNHEY; CDR2 reads SMNVEV (reference sequence). The second PCR ran roughly 6 to 12 cycles with a sample-barcoded 5' primer and J-beta primers. Every single cDNA molecule received a tag from a template-switch adaptor with 12 random nucleotides. TCRdb reprocessed the 5' RACE reads with MiXCR, giving one entry per CDR3 protein. The sample holds fewer than 900,000 distinct CDR3 sequences; more than 40% are singletons and the top ten take about a third. These data belong to a study of blood T cells in healthy people across ages. In the study overall: Through template switching, about one barcoded beta molecule was captured per two T cells, as measured in model experiments.

This chain links TRBV27 with TRBJ2-2; the match to TRBD1 covers 7 bases. The receptor's source is a woman aged 60-75 years in good health. The sample consisted of blood. This chain's CDR3 is CASRGQDNTGELFF. The CDR3 DNA sequence: TGTGCCAGCAGAGGACAGGATAACACCGGGGAGCTGTTTTTT.